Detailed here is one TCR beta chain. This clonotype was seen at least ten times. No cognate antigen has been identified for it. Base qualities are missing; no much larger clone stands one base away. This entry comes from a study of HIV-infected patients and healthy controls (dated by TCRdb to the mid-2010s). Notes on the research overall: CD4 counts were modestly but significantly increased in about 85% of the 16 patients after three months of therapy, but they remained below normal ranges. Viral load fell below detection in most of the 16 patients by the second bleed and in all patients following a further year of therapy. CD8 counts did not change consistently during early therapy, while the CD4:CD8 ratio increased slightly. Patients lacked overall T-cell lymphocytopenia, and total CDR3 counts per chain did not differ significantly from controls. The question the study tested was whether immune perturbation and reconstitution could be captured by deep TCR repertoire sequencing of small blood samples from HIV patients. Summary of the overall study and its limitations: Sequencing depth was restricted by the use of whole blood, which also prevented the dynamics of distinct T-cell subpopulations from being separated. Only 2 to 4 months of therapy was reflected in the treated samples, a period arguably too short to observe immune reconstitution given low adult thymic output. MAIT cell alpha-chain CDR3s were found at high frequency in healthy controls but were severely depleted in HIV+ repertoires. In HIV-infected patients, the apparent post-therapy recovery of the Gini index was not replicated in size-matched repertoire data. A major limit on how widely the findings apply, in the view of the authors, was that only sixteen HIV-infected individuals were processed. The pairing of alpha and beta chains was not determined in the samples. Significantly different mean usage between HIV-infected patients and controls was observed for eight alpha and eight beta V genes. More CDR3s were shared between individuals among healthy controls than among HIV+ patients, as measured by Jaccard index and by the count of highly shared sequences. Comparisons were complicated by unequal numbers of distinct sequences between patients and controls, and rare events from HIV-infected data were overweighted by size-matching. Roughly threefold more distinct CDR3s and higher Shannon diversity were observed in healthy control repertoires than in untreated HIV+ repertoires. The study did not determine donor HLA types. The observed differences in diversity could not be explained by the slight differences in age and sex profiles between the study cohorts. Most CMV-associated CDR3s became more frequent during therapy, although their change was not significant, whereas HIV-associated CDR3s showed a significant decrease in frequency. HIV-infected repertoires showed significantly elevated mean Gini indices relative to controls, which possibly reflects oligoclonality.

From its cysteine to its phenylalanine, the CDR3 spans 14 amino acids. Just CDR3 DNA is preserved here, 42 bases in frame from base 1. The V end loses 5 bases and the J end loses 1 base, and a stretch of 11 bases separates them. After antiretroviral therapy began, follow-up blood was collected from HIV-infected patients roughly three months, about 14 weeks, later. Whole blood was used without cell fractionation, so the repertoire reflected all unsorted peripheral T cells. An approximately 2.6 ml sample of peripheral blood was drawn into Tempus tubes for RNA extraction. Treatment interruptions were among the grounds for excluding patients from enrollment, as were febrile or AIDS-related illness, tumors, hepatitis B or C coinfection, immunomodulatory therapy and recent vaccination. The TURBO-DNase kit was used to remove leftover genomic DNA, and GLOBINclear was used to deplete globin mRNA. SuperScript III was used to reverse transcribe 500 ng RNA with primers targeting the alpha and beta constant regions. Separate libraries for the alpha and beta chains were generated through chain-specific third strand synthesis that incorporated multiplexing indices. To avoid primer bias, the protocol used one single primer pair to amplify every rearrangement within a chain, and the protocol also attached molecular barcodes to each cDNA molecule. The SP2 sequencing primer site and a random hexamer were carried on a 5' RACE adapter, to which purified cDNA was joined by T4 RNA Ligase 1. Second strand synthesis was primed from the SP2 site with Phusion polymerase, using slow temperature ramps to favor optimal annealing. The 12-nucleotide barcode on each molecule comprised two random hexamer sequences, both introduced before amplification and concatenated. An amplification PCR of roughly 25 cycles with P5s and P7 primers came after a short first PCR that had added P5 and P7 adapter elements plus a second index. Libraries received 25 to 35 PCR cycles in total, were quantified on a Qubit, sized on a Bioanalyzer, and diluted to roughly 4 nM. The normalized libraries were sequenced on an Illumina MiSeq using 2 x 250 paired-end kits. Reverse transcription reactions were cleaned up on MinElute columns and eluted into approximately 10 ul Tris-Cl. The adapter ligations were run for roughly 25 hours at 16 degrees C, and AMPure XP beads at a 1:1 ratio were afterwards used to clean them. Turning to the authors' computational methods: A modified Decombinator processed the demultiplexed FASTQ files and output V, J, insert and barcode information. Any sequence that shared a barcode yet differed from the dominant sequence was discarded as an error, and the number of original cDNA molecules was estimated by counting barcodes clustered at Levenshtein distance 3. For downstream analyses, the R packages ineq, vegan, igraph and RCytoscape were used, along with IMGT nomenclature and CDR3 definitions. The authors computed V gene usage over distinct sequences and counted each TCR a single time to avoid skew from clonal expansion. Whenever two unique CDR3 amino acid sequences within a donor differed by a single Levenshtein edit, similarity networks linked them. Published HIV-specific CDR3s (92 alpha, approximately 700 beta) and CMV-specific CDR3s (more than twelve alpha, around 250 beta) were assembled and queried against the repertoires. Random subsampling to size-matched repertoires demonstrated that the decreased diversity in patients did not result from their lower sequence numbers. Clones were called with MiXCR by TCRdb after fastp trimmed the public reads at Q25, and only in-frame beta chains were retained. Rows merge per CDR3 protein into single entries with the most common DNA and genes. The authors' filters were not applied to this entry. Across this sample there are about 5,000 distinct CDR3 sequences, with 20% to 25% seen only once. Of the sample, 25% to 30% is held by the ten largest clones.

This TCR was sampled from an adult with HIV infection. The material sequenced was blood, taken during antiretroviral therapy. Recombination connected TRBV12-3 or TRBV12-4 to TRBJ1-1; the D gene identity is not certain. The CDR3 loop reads CASSDPYKNTEAFF. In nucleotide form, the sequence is TGTGCCAGCAGTGACCCTTACAAGAACACTGAAGCTTTCTTT.